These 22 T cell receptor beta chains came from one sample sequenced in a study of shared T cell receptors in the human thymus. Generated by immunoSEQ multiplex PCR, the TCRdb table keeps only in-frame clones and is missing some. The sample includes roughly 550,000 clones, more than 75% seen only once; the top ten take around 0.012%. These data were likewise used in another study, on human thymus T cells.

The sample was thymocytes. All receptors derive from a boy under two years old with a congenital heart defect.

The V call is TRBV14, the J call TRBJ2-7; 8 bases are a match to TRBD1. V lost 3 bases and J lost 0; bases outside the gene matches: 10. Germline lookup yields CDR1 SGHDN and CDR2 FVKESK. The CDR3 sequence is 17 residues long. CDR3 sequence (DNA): TGTGCCAGCAGCCAGCCGACGGGGGACAGGAGCTCCTACGAGCAGTACTTC. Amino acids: CASSQPTGDRSSYEQYF.

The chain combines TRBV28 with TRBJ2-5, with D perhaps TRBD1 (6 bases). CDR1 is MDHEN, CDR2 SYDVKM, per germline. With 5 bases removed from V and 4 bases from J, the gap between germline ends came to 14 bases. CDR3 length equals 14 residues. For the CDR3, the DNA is TGTGCCAGCAGTAAGCCACAGGGCGGAGAGACCCAGTACTTC. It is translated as CASSKPQGGETQYF. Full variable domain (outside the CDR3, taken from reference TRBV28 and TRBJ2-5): DVKVTQSSRYLVKRTGEKVFLECVQDMDHENMFWYRQDPGLGLRLIYFSYDVKMKEKGDIPEGYSVSREKKERFSLILESASTNQTSMYLCASSKPQGGETQYFGPGTRLLVL.

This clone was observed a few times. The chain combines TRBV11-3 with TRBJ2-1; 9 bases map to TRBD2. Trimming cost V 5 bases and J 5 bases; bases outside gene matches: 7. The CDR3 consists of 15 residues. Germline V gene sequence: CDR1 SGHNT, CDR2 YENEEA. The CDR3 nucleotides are TGTGCCAGCAGCCAACCTAGCGGGACCCACAATGAGCAGTTCTTC. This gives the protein CASSQPSGTHNEQFF.

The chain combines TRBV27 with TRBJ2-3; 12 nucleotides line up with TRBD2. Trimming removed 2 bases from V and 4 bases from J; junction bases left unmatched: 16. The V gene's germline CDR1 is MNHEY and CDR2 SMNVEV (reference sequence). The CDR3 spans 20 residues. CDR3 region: CASSLRQTGSTSGRSDTQYF. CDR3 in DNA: TGTGCCAGCAGTTTACGGCAAACGGGGAGTACTAGCGGGAGGTCAGATACGCAGTATTTT.

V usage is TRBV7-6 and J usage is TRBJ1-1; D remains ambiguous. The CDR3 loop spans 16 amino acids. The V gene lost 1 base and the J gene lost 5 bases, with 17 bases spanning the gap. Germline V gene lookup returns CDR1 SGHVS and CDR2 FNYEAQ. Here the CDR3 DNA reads TGTGCCAGCAGCTTAGGAACCGTCCGGGGTAGAACTGAAGCTTTCTTT. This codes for CASSLGTVRGRTEAFF.

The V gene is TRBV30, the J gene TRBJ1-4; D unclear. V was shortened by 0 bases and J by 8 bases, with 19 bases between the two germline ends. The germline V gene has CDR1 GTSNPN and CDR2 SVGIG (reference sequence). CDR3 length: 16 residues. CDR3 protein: CAWSVQKGSREEKLFF. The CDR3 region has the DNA TGTGCCTGGAGTGTACAGAAGGGCTCCCGGGAGGAAAAACTGTTTTTT.

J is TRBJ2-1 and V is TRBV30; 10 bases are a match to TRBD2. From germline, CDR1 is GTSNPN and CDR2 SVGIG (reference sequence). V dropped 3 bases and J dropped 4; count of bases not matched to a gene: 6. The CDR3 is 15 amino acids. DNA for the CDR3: TGTGCCTGGAGCCTCGGGACTAGCGAGTACAATGAGCAGTTCTTC. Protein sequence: CAWSLGTSEYNEQFF.

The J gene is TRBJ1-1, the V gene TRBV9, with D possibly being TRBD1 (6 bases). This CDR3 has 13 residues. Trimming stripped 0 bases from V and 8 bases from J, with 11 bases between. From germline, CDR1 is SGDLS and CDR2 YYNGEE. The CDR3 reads CASSVDQGQEAFF. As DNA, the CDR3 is TGTGCCAGCAGCGTAGATCAGGGACAAGAAGCTTTCTTT.

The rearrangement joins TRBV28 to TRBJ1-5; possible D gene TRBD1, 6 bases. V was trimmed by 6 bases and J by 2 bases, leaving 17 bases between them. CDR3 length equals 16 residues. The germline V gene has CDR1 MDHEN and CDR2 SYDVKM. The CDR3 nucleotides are TGTGCCAGCAGCTCGACCACAGGGATCGGCAATCAGCCCCAGCATTTT. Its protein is CASSSTTGIGNQPQHF.

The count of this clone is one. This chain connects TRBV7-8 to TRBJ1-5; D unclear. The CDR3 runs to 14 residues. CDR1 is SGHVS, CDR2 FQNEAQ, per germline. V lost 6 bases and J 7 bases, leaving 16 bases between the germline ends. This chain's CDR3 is CASRAGKGGQPQHF. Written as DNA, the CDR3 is TGTGCCAGCAGGGCGGGAAAGGGCGGGCAGCCCCAGCATTTT.

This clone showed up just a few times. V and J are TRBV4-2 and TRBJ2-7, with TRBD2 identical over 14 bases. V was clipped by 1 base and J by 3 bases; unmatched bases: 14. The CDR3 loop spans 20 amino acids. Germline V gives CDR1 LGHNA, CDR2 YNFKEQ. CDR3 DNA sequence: TGTGCCAGCAGCCAAGTAACGGGACTAGCGGGAGACGGGCCCTTCTACGAGCAGTACTTC. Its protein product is CASSQVTGLAGDGPFYEQYF.

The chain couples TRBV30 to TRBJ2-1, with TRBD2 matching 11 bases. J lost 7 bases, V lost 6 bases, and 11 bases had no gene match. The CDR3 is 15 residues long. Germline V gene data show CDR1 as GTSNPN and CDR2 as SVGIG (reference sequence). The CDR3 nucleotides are TGTGCCTGCGTCATTACGGGACTAGCGGTGAATGAGCAGTTCTTC. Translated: CACVITGLAVNEQFF.

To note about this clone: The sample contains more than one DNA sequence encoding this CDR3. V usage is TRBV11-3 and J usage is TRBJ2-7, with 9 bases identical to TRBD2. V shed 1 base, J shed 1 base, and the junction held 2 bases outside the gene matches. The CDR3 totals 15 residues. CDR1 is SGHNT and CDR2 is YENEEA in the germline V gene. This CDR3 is CASSLVLAGSYEQYF. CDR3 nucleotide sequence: TGTGCCAGCAGCTTAGTTCTAGCGGGGTCCTACGAGCAGTACTTC.

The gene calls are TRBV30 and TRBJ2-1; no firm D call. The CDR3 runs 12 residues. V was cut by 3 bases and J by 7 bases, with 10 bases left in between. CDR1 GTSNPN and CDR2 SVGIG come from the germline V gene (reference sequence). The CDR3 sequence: CAWRLDSNEQFF. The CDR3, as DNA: TGTGCCTGGAGGTTAGATTCAAATGAGCAGTTCTTC. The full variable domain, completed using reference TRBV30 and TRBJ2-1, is SQTIHQWPATLVQPVGSPLSLECTVEGTSNPNLYWYRQAAGRGLQLLFYSVGIGQISSEVPQNLSASRPQDRQFILSSKKLLLSDSGFYLCAWRLDSNEQFFGPGTRLTVL.

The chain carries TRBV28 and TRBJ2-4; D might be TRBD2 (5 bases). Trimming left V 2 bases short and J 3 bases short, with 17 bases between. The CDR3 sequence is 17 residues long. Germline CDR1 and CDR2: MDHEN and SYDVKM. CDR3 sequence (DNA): TGTGCCAGCAGTTTAAAGCGGACGGTTCCGGGCAAAAACATTCAGTACTTC. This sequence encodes CASSLKRTVPGKNIQYF. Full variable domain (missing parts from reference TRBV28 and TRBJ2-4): DVKVTQSSRYLVKRTGEKVFLECVQDMDHENMFWYRQDPGLGLRLIYFSYDVKMKEKGDIPEGYSVSREKKERFSLILESASTNQTSMYLCASSLKRTVPGKNIQYFGAGTRLSVL.

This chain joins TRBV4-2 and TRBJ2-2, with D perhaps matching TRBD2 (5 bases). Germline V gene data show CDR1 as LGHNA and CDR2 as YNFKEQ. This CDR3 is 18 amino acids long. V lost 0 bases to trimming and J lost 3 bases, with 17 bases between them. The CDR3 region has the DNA TGTGCCAGCAGCCAAGAGGTTCGACGGGGAACGGACACCGGGGAGCTGTTTTTT. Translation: CASSQEVRRGTDTGELFF.

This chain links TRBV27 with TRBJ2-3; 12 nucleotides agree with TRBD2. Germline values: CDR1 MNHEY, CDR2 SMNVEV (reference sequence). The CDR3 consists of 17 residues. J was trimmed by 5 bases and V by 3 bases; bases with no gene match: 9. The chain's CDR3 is CASSFWLAGGPKDTQYF. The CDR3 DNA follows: TGTGCCAGCAGTTTCTGGCTAGCGGGAGGGCCAAAAGATACGCAGTATTTT.

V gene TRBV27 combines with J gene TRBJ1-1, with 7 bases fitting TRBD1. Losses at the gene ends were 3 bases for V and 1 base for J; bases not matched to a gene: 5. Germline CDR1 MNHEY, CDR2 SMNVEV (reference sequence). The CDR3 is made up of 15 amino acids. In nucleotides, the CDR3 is TGTGCCAGCAGTTTCAGGCAGGGGGGGAACACTGAAGCTTTCTTT. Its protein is CASSFRQGGNTEAFF.

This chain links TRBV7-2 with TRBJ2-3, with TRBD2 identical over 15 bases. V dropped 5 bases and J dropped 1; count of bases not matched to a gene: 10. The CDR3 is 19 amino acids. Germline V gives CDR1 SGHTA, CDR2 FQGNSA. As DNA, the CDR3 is TGTGCCAGCAGCCTAGTGAGGACTAGCGGGAGGGGCGGCACAGATACGCAGTATTTT. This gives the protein CASSLVRTSGRGGTDTQYF. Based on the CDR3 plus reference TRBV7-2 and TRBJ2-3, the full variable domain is GAGVSQSPSNKVTEKGKDVELRCDPISGHTALYWYRQSLGQGLEFLIYFQGNSAPDKSGLPSDRFSAERTGGSVSTLTIQRTQQEDSAVYLCASSLVRTSGRGGTDTQYFGPGTRLTVL.

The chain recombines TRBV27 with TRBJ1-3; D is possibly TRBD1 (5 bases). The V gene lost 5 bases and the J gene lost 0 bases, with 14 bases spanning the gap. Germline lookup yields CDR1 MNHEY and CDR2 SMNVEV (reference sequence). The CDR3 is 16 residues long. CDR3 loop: CASSPLGGTSGNTIYF. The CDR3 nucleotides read TGTGCCAGCAGTCCCCTGGGGGGTACCTCTGGAAACACCATATATTTT.

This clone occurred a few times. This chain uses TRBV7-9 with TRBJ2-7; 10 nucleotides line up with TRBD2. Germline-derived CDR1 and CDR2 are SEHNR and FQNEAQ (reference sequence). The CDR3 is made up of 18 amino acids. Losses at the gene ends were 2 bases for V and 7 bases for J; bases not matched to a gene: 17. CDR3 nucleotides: TGTGCCAGCAGCTTAATGCCCTCCTTAGCGGGAGGATCGAGTGAGCAGTACTTC. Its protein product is CASSLMPSLAGGSSEQYF.

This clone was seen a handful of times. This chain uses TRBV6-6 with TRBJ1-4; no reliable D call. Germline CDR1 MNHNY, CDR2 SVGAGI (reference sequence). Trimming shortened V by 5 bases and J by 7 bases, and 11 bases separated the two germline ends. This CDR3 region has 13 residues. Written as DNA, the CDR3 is TGTGCCAGCAGTCGCGAGGAGGGTGAAAAACTGTTTTTT. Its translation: CASSREEGEKLFF.